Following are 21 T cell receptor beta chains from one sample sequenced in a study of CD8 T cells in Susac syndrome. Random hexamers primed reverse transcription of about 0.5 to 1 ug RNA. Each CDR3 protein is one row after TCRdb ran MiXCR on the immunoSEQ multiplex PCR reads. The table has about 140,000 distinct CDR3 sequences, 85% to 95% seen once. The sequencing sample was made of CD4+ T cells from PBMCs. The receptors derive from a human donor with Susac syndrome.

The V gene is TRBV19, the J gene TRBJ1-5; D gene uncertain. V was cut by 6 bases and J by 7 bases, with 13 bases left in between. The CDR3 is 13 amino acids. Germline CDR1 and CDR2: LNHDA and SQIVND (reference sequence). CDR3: CASSEGSMQPQHF. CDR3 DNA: TGTGCCAGTAGCGAGGGAAGCATGCAGCCCCAGCATTTT.

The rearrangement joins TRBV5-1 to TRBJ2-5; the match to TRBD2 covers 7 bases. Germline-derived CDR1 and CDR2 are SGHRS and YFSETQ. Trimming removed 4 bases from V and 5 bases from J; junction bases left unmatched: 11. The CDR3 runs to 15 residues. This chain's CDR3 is CASSTDGLGLETQYF. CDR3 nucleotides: TGCGCCAGCAGCACTGACGGACTAGGACTGGAGACCCAGTACTTC.

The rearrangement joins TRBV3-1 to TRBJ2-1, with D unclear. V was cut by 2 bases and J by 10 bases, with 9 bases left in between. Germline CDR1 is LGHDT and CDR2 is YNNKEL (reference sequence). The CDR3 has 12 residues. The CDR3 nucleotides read TGTGCCAGCAGCCAAATTACCAAAGAGCAGTTCTTC. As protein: CASSQITKEQFF.

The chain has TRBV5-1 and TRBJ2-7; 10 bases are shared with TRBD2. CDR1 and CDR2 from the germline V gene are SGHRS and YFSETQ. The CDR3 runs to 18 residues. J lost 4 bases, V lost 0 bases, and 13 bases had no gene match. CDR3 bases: TGCGCCAGCAGCTTGGCCGCTAGCGGGAGAGCTGGGTTGTACGAGCAGTACTTC. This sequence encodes CASSLAASGRAGLYEQYF.

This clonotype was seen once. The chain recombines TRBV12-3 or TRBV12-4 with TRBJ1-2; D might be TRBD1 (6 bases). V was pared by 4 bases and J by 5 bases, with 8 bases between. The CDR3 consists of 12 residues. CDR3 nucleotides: TGTGCCAGCAGTTACAGGGTATATGGCTACACCTTC. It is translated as CASSYRVYGYTF.

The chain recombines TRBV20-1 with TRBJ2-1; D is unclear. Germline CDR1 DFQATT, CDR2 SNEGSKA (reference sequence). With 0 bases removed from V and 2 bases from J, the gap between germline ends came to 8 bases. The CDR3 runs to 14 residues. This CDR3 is CSARDMNTYNEQFF. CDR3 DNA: TGCAGTGCTAGAGATATGAACACCTACAATGAGCAGTTCTTC.

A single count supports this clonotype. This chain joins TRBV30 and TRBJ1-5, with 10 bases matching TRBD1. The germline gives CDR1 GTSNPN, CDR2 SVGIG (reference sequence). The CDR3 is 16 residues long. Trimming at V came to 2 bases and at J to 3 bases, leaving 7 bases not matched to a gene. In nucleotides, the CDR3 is TGTGCCTGGAGTAGACCCGGGACAGGGGACAATCAGCCCCAGCATTTT. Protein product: CAWSRPGTGDNQPQHF.

The CDR3: CASSEAKSGLGQPQHF. CDR3 nucleotide sequence: TGTGCCAGCAGTGAAGCAAAGTCAGGACTCGGGCAGCCCCAGCATTTT. The J gene is TRBJ1-5, the V gene TRBV2; D call uncertain. The CDR3 extends over 16 amino acids. Germline V CDR1 and CDR2: SNHLY, FYNNEI. V lost 0 bases to trimming and J lost 7 bases, with 16 bases between them.

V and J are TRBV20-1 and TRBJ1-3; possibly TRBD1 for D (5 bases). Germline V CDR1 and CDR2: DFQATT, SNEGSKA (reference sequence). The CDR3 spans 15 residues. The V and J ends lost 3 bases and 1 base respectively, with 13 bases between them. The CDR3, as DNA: TGCAGTGCTAGTGGAGGGGCCCTATCTGGAAACACCATATATTTT. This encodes CSASGGALSGNTIYF.

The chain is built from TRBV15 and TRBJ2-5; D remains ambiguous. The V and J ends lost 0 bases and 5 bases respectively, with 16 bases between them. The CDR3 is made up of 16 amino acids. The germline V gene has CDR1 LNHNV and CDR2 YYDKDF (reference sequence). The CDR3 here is CATSRDRASGRETQYF. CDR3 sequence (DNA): TGTGCCACCAGCAGAGACCGGGCCTCGGGTCGGGAGACCCAGTACTTC.

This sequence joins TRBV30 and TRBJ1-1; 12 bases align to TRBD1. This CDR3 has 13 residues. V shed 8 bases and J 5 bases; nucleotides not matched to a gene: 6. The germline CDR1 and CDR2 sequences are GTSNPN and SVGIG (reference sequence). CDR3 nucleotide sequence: TGTGCCCGGGGACAGGGGGCAGGGACTGAAGCTTTCTTT. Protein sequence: CARGQGAGTEAFF.

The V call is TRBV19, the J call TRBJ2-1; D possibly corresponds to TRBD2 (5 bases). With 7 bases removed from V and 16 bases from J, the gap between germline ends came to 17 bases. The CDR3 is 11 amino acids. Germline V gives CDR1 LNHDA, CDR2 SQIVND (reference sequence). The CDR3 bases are TGTGCCAGTACTTTGGAGGACGAGTCATTCTTC. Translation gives CASTLEDESFF.

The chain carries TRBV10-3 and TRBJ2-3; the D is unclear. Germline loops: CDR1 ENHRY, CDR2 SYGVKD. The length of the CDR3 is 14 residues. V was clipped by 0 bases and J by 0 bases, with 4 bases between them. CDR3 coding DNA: TGTGCCATCAGTGAGTCGCGAAGCACAGATACGCAGTATTTT. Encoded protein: CAISESRSTDTQYF.

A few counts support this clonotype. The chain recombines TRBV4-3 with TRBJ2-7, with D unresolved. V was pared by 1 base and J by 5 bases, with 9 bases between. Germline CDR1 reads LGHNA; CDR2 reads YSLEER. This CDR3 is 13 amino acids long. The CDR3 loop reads CASSQGRDNEQYF. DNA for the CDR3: TGCGCCAGCAGCCAAGGACGAGACAACGAGCAGTACTTC.

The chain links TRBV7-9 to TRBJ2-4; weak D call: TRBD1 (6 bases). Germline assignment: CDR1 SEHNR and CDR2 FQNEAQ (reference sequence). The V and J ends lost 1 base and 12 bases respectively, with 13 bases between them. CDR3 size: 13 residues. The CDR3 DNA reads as TGTGCCAGCAGCTTAGGCGCTGGGGGCGGTCAGTACTTC. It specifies CASSLGAGGGQYF.

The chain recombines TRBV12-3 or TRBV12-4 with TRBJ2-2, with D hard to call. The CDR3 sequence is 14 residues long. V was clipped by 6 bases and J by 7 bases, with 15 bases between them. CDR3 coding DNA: TGTGCCAGCAGCCCCGACTCATACGTCGGGGAGCTGTTTTTT. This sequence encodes CASSPDSYVGELFF.

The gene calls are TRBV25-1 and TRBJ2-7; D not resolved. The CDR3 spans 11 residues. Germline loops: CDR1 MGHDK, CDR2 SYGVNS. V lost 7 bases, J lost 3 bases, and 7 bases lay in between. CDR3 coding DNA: TGTGCCAGCACCGACATCTACGAGCAGTACTTC. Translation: CASTDIYEQYF.

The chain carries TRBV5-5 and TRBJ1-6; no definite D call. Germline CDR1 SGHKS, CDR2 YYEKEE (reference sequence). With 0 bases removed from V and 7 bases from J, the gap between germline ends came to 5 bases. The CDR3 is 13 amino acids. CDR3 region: CASSLEDNSPLHF. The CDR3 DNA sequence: TGTGCCAGCAGCTTGGAAGACAATTCACCCCTCCACTTT. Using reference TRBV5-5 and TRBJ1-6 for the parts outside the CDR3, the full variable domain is DAGVTQSPTHLIKTRGQQVTLRCSPISGHKSVSWYQQVLGQGPQFIFQYYEKEERGRGNFPDRFSARQFPNYSSELNVNALLLGDSALYLCASSLEDNSPLHFGNGTRLTVT.

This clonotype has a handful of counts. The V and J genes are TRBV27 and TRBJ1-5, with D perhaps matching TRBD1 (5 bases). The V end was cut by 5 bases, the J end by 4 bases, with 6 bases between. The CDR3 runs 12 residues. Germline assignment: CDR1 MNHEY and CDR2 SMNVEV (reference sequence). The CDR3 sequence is CASSGGNQPQHF. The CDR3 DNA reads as TGTGCCAGCAGTGGGGGTAATCAGCCCCAGCATTTT.

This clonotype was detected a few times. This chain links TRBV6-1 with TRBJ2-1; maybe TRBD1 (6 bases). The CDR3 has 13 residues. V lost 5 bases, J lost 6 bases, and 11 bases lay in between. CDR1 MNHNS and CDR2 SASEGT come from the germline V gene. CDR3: CASSPGVVNEQFF. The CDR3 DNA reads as TGTGCCAGCAGTCCAGGGGTGGTCAATGAGCAGTTCTTC.

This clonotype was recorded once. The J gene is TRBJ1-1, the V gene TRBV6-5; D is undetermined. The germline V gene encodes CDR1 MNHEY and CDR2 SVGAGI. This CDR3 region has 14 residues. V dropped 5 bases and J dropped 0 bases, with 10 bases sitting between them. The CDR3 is CASSVEQLNTEAFF. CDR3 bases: TGTGCCAGCAGTGTCGAGCAGTTGAACACTGAAGCTTTCTTT.